This TCR beta chain emerged from a study of metastatic and nonmetastatic thyroid tumors. Study-wide background: Samples came from malignant and benign thyroid patients, and repertoires were compared across blood and tumor or nodule tissue.

TCRdb reanalyzed the PCR reads with MiXCR. The sample lists around 21,000 clones; 23% were seen once. The ends were cut back, 5 bases at V and 0 bases at J, with 8 bases in the middle. This CDR3 region has 13 residues. CDR1 and CDR2 from the germline V gene are SGHTA and FQGNSA. Patients underwent thyroid surgery, and none had received any treatment before it. Study-wide results and limits: Compared with benign nodules, malignant thyroid tumors were reported to have significantly higher TCR beta diversity in both blood and tumor.

Of note for this clone: What it binds is not known.

The sequence came from a male donor with papillary thyroid cancer or a benign thyroid nodule (not recorded which). Some clones in this sample may be carry-over from other donors' samples. V and J are TRBV7-2 and TRBJ2-7; D ambiguous. Sample: blood. The CDR3 spells CASSNRPSYEQYF. The CDR3 DNA reads TGTGCCAGCAGCAACAGACCCTCCTACGAGCAGTACTTC.